This T cell receptor beta chain was identified in a study of cytomegalovirus exposure and HLA in healthy donors. The PCR ran on 60 Vbeta and 13 Jbeta primers. Method: immunoSEQ multiplex PCR; TCRdb's copy keeps in-frame clones and lacks some. The sample lists some 120,000 clones; about 83% were seen once. Concerning this clone itself: Its target is unknown.

General study points: Reported performance of the classifier showed diagnosis of cytomegalovirus status with high specificity and sensitivity. TCR beta sequences numbering around 15,000 were associated with HLA alleles at 0.05 false discovery rate in a later analysis. Most subjects had HLA-A and HLA-B alleles reportedly predicted accurately by TCR beta sequences.

CDR3 length: 15 residues. V was cut by 2 bases and J by 3 bases, with 13 bases left in between. The germline gives CDR1 MNHEY, CDR2 SVGAGI. This chain links TRBV6-5 with TRBJ1-1; D is possibly TRBD1 (5 bases). This receptor was obtained from a man aged 25 to 45 in good health and CMV-seronegative. Sequencing was performed on PBMCs. The CDR3 reads CASSYGGEEDTEAFF. CDR3 bases: TGTGCCAGCAGTTACGGGGGGGAGGAGGACACTGAAGCTTTCTTT.